Presented here are 3 T cell receptor beta chains from one specimen sequenced in a study of T cell responses to AZD1222 COVID-19 vaccine. TCRdb's table, derived via immunoSEQ multiplex PCR, lists solely in-frame clones and lacks some. The sample lists 150,000 to 200,000 clones, 88% occurring once. Material: peripheral blood, obtained on day 0 of AZD1222 vaccination. Receptors originate from an adult in good health.

The chain joins TRBV10-3 to TRBJ1-6; 9 nucleotides match TRBD1. This CDR3 is 16 amino acids long. Germline V gene lookup returns CDR1 ENHRY and CDR2 SYGVKD. J gave up 9 bases and V 3 bases, and 9 bases lay outside the gene matches. CDR3 sequence: CAISEQGARGSSPLHF. CDR3 nucleotides: TGTGCCATCAGTGAACAGGGGGCGCGGGGTAGTTCACCCCTCCACTTT.

The CDR3 loop reads CASSWDNLGGNNEQFF. Written as DNA, the CDR3 is TGTGCCAGCAGCTGGGACAACTTAGGAGGTAACAATGAGCAGTTCTTC. J is TRBJ2-1 and V is TRBV7-9; perhaps TRBD1 as D (6 bases). The CDR3 contains 16 residues. Germline assignment: CDR1 SEHNR and CDR2 FQNEAQ (reference sequence). V gave up 4 bases and J gave up 5 bases, with 18 bases separating them.

This chain links TRBV19 with TRBJ1-2, with 8 bases identical to TRBD1. Germline CDR1 LNHDA, CDR2 SQIVND (reference sequence). The ends lost 6 bases at V and 3 bases at J; junction bases unmatched: 9. The CDR3 sequence is 15 residues long. This CDR3 is CASRPSTGADYGYTF. The DNA of the CDR3 is TGTGCCAGTAGACCCTCGACAGGGGCGGACTATGGCTACACCTTC.